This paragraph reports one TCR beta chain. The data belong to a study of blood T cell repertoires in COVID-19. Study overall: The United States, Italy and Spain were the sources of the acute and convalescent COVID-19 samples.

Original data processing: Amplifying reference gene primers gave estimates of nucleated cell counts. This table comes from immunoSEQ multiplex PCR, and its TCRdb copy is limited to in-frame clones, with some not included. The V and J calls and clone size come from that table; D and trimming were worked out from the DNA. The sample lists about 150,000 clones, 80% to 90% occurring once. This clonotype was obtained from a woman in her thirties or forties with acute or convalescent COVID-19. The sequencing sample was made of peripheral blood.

This CDR3 reads CASSEYILGAGAGELFF. The DNA of the CDR3 is TGTGCCAGCAGTGAATATATTCTTGGAGCCGGCGCCGGGGAGCTGTTTTTT. The rearrangement links TRBV25-1 to TRBJ2-2; D unresolved. In germline, CDR1 is MGHDK, CDR2 SYGVNS. This CDR3 comprises 17 residues. The V end lost 0 bases, the J end lost 6 bases, and 17 bases lay between the germline ends.